Sequencing of this T cell receptor (beta chain) was carried out in a study of T cells after yellow fever vaccination. Trimming stripped 2 bases from V and 8 bases from J, with 12 bases between. In germline, CDR1 is LGHDT, CDR2 YNNKEL (reference sequence). This CDR3 spans 13 amino acids. TCRdb re-analysed the 5' RACE reads in MiXCR, keeping a single row per CDR3 protein. The repertoire consists of around 310,000 distinct CDR3 sequences, with 3% to 4.5% occurring once and the leading ten covering 23%. The TCR originated in a man between 18 and 35 years old who received the YFV17D yellow fever vaccine. The rearrangement joins TRBV3-1 to TRBJ1-1; D may be TRBD1 (5 bases). Sample: PBMCs, taken on the day of the yellow fever booster vaccination. CDR3 nucleotides: TGTGCCAGCAGCCAAATATGGGGCTCGGAAGCTTTCTTT. Its translation: CASSQIWGSEAFF.